This T cell receptor beta chain was profiled in a study of cytomegalovirus exposure and HLA in healthy donors. With 4 bases clipped from V and 10 bases from J, the junction kept 11 bases outside the gene matches. Germline V gives CDR1 SGHRS, CDR2 YFSETQ. The CDR3 has 15 residues. The PCR made use of 60 Vbeta and 13 Jbeta primers. Produced via immunoSEQ multiplex PCR; TCRdb's table is partial and in-frame only. The sample includes about 88,000 clones, approximately 79% of them seen just once. The sample comprised PBMCs. The origin of this receptor is a man aged 25 to 45 in good health and CMV-seronegative. The V and J genes are TRBV5-1 and TRBJ1-6; TRBD1 agrees at 7 bases. CDR3 bases: TGCGCCAGCAGCGCCGGACAGGAACTTGACTCACCCCTCCACTTT. Translated: CASSAGQELDSPLHF.